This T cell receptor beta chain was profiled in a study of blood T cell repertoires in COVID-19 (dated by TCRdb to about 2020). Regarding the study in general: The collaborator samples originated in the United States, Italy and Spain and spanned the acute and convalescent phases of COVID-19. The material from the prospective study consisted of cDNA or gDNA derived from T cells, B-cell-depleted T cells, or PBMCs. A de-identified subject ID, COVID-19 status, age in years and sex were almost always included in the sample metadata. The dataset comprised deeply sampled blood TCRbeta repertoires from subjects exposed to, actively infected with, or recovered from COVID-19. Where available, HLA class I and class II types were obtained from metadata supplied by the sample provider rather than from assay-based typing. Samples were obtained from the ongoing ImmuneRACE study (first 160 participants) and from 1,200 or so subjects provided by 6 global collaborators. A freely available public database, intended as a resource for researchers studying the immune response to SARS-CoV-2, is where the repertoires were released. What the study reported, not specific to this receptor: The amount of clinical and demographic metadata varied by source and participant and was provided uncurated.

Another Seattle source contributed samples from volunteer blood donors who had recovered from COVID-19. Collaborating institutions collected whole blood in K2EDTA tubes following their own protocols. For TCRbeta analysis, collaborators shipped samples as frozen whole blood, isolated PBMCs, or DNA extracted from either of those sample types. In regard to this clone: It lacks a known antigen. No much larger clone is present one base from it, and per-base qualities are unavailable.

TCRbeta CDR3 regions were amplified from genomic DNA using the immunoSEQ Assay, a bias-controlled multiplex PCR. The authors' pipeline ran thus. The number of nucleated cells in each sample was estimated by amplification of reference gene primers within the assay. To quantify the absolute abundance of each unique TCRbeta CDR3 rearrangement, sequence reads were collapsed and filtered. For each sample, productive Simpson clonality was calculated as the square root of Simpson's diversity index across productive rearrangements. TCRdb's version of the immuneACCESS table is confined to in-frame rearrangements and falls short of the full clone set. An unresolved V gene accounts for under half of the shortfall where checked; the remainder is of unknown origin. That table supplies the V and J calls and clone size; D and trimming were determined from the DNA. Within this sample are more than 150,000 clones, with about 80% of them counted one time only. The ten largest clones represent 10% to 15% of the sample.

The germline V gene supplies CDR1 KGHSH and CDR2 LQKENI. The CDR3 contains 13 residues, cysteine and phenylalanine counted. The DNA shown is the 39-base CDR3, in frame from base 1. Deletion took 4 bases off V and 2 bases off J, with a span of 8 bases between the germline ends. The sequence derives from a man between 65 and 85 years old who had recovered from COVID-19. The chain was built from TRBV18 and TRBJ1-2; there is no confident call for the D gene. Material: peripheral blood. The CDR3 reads CASSLGQNYGYTF. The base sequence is TGTGCCAGCTCACTTGGGCAGAACTATGGCTACACCTTC.